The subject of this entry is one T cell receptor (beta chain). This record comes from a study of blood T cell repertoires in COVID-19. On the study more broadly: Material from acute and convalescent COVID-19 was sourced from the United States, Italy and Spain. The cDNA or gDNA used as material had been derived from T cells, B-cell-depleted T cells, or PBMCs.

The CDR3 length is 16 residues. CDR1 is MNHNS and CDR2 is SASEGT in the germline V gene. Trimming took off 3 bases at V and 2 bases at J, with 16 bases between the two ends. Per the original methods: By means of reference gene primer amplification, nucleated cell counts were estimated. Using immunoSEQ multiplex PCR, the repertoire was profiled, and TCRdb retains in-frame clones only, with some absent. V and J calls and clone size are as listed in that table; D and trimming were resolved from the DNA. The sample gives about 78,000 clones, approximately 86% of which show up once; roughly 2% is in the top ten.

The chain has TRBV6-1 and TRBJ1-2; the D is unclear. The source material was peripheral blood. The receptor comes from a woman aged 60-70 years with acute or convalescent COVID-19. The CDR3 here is CASSELIELLNYGYTF. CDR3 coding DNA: TGTGCCAGCAGTGAGCTGATCGAATTACTAAACTATGGCTACACCTTC.